Listed here are 32 T cell receptor beta chains from one sample, sequenced in a study of blood T cell repertoires in COVID-19. TCRdb's copy holds only in-frame clones and misses some; the assay was immunoSEQ multiplex PCR. The sample contains approximately 120,000 clones, around nine tenths of which appear only once. Sequencing input: peripheral blood. The receptors were gathered from a man aged 50 or older with COVID-19, enrolled during active disease.

The chain has TRBV5-6 and TRBJ1-5; D is perhaps TRBD1 (5 bases). Germline V gene sequence: CDR1 SGHDT, CDR2 YYEEEE. Trimming stripped 5 bases from V and 1 base from J, with 13 bases between. The CDR3 sequence is 15 residues long. The CDR3 reads CASSPWGGSNQPQHF. For the CDR3, the DNA is TGTGCCAGCAGTCCCTGGGGGGGGAGCAATCAGCCCCAGCATTTT.

The rearrangement joins TRBV5-4 to TRBJ2-1, with 7 bases identical to TRBD2. Germline V gene lookup returns CDR1 SGHNT and CDR2 YYREEE (reference sequence). The CDR3 runs to 16 residues. Trimming at V came to 1 base and at J to 2 bases, leaving 6 bases not matched to a gene. The CDR3, as DNA: TGTGCCAGCAGCTTGAGCGCGGGAGCCACCTACAATGAGCAGTTCTTC. This sequence encodes CASSLSAGATYNEQFF.

Here the CDR3 reads CASSARGTSVWDEQFF. The CDR3 DNA reads as TGTGCCAGCAGCGCGCGCGGGACTAGCGTGTGGGATGAGCAGTTCTTC. The chain combines TRBV7-9 with TRBJ2-1, with 10 bases lining up with TRBD2. V shed 5 bases and J 8 bases; nucleotides not matched to a gene: 12. The germline V gene encodes CDR1 SEHNR and CDR2 FQNEAQ (reference sequence). CDR3 length: 16 amino acids.

This sequence joins TRBV7-9 and TRBJ1-4; unclear D gene. The length of the CDR3 is 11 residues. Trimming removed 5 bases at V and 8 bases at J, with 6 bases between. The germline V gene has CDR1 SEHNR and CDR2 FQNEAQ (reference sequence). CDR3 DNA sequence: TGTGCCAGCAGCCTTTCGGAAAAACTGTTTTTT. Translating gives CASSLSEKLFF.

V is TRBV28 and J is TRBJ1-2, with D unclear. The CDR3 length is 11 residues. V shed 4 bases and J shed 8 bases, with 8 bases lying between them. CDR1 is MDHEN, CDR2 SYDVKM, per germline. The DNA for the CDR3 is TGTGCCAGCAGTTCTTTAATAGGCTACACCTTC. This sequence encodes CASSSLIGYTF.

The CDR3 reads CASSVSYEQYF. Written as DNA, the CDR3 is TGTGCCAGCAGTGTATCCTACGAGCAGTACTTC. V usage is TRBV2 and J usage is TRBJ2-7; D unresolved. Trimming took 4 bases from V and 1 from J, leaving 2 bases between them. Germline V gene sequence: CDR1 SNHLY, CDR2 FYNNEI. This CDR3 is built from 11 residues.

The gene calls are TRBV7-2 and TRBJ2-1, with D perhaps TRBD2 (6 bases). Germline loops: CDR1 SGHTA, CDR2 FQGNSA. The CDR3 runs to 13 residues. V was trimmed by 4 bases and J by 7 bases, leaving 11 bases between them. This chain's CDR3 is CASSSTSRNEQFF. The CDR3, as DNA: TGTGCCAGCAGCTCGACTAGTCGTAATGAGCAGTTCTTC. Based on the CDR3 plus reference TRBV7-2 and TRBJ2-1, the full variable domain is GAGVSQSPSNKVTEKGKDVELRCDPISGHTALYWYRQSLGQGLEFLIYFQGNSAPDKSGLPSDRFSAERTGGSVSTLTIQRTQQEDSAVYLCASSSTSRNEQFFGPGTRLTVL.

This chain connects TRBV28 to TRBJ2-1, with 7 bases fitting TRBD1. V trimming: 7 bases; J trimming: 6 bases; junction bases outside the gene matches: 9. CDR3 size: 14 residues. Germline V lookup: CDR1 MDHEN, CDR2 SYDVKM. CDR3 protein: CASTLQGSLNEQFF. The CDR3 DNA follows: TGTGCCAGCACTCTACAGGGGAGTCTCAATGAGCAGTTCTTC.

The rearrangement links TRBV5-1 to TRBJ2-1, with a weak D call TRBD2 (6 bases). The CDR3 loop spans 14 amino acids. The V and J ends lost 0 bases and 5 bases respectively, with 9 bases between them. Germline CDR1 reads SGHRS; CDR2 reads YFSETQ. In DNA, the CDR3 is TGCGCCAGCAGCTTGGCCGGGACTCACAATGAGCAGTTCTTC. Translation: CASSLAGTHNEQFF.

In this sample, this clone turned up a few times. V and J are TRBV2 and TRBJ1-1; D perhaps matches TRBD1 (6 bases). Germline assignment: CDR1 SNHLY and CDR2 FYNNEI. V lost 8 bases and J 4 bases, leaving 14 bases between the germline ends. CDR3 size: 13 residues. The CDR3 DNA reads TGTGCCAGCGGTGCAGGGGTTGGCACTGAAGCTTTCTTT. Its translation: CASGAGVGTEAFF.

V is TRBV19 and J is TRBJ1-3, with D tentatively TRBD1 (6 bases). The length of the CDR3 is 14 residues. The germline V gene has CDR1 LNHDA and CDR2 SQIVND (reference sequence). Trimming stripped 9 bases from V and 2 bases from J, with 14 bases between. CDR3 loop: CASQGGVAGNTIYF. CDR3 DNA: TGTGCCAGCCAAGGGGGGGTAGCTGGAAACACCATATATTTT.

The chain recombines TRBV19 with TRBJ1-5, with 7 bases that match TRBD1. Germline V lookup: CDR1 LNHDA, CDR2 SQIVND (reference sequence). The V gene end was trimmed by 5 bases and the J gene end by 4 bases; junction bases not matched to a gene: 5. The CDR3 spans 14 residues. In DNA form, the CDR3 reads TGTGCCAGTAGTTTGGACAGGTGGAATCAGCCCCAGCATTTT. It codes for CASSLDRWNQPQHF.

This clone was recorded once. The CDR3 DNA sequence: TGTGCCAGCACAGGGTTTGGGGCTGGCTACACCTTC. This encodes CASTGFGAGYTF. The chain combines TRBV2 with TRBJ1-2; tentatively, D is TRBD1 (5 bases). The ends were cut back, 7 bases at V and 7 bases at J, with 13 bases in the middle. The CDR3 extends over 12 amino acids. Germline loops: CDR1 SNHLY, CDR2 FYNNEI.

The chain joins TRBV28 to TRBJ2-7; D call uncertain. The CDR3 spans 14 residues. Trimming removed 5 bases at V and 5 bases at J, with 16 bases between. The germline V gene has CDR1 MDHEN and CDR2 SYDVKM. CDR3 loop: CASSRDFRPDEQYF. In DNA, the CDR3 is TGTGCCAGCAGTCGTGACTTCCGACCCGACGAGCAGTACTTC. The whole variable domain, filled in from reference TRBV28 and TRBJ2-7, reads DVKVTQSSRYLVKRTGEKVFLECVQDMDHENMFWYRQDPGLGLRLIYFSYDVKMKEKGDIPEGYSVSREKKERFSLILESASTNQTSMYLCASSRDFRPDEQYFGPGTRLTVT.

J is TRBJ2-1 and V is TRBV29-1; 11 nucleotides match TRBD2. Trimming cost V 1 base and J 3 bases; bases outside gene matches: 8. The germline gives CDR1 SQVTM, CDR2 ANQGSEA. This CDR3 comprises 17 residues. Written as DNA, the CDR3 is TGCAGCGTTGAAGGGGGAACCGGGACTAGCGGCTACAATGAGCAGTTCTTC. Its protein is CSVEGGTGTSGYNEQFF.

The V gene is TRBV7-9, the J gene TRBJ2-5; TRBD1 might be the D (6 bases). V lost 1 base to trimming and J lost 7 bases, with 10 bases between them. The CDR3 runs to 13 residues. Per germline, CDR1 SEHNR and CDR2 FQNEAQ (reference sequence). This chain's CDR3 is CASSLEGVGTQYF. Here the CDR3 DNA reads TGTGCCAGCAGCTTAGAGGGGGTGGGGACCCAGTACTTC.

The chain links TRBV2 to TRBJ2-3, with a possible D match to TRBD1 (6 bases). Germline lookup yields CDR1 SNHLY and CDR2 FYNNEI. Trimming stripped 6 bases from V and 4 bases from J, with 14 bases between. The length of the CDR3 is 14 residues. CDR3 region: CASRETQGSDTQYF. The CDR3 coding sequence is TGTGCCAGCAGGGAAACACAGGGATCAGATACGCAGTATTTT.

This chain uses TRBV6-5 with TRBJ1-1; a weak D match, TRBD1 (5 bases). The germline V and J ends were trimmed by 8 bases and 6 bases, with 16 bases remaining between them. This CDR3 has 13 amino acids. Germline values: CDR1 MNHEY, CDR2 SVGAGI. CDR3 DNA: TGTGCCAGCTGGAGGTCCGGGGGGTCTGAAGCTTTCTTT. Protein: CASWRSGGSEAFF.

The chain recombines TRBV5-1 with TRBJ2-3; TRBD2 agrees at 11 bases. J lost 3 bases, V lost 4 bases, and 7 bases had no gene match. There are 16 residues in the CDR3. Germline V gives CDR1 SGHRS, CDR2 YFSETQ. The DNA for the CDR3 is TGCGCCAGCAGCCCCCGACTAGCGGGATGGACAGATACGCAGTATTTT. Its translation: CASSPRLAGWTDTQYF.

The gene calls are TRBV19 and TRBJ2-2; the match to TRBD1 covers 8 bases. Germline-derived CDR1 and CDR2 are LNHDA and SQIVND (reference sequence). The CDR3 has 13 residues. J gave up 7 bases and V 6 bases, and 4 bases lay outside the gene matches. In DNA form, the CDR3 reads TGTGCCAGTAGCCCCAGGGGGCGCGGGGAGCTGTTTTTT. Amino acids: CASSPRGRGELFF.

V gene TRBV7-9 combines with J gene TRBJ1-4; tentative D call: TRBD1 (6 bases). The germline gives CDR1 SEHNR, CDR2 FQNEAQ (reference sequence). This CDR3 contains 15 residues. V was trimmed by 5 bases and J by 4 bases, leaving 14 bases between them. CDR3 sequence: CASSPRDRINEKLFF. The CDR3 bases are TGTGCCAGCAGCCCTAGAGACAGGATTAATGAAAAACTGTTTTTT.

The chain couples TRBV14 to TRBJ1-3; D unresolved. The CDR3 runs to 16 residues. In germline, CDR1 is SGHDN, CDR2 FVKESK. V was shortened by 0 bases and J by 0 bases, with 9 bases between the two germline ends. The CDR3 loop is CASSQDHGLSGNTIYF. The CDR3 DNA sequence: TGTGCCAGCAGCCAAGACCACGGACTCTCTGGAAACACCATATATTTT.

The genes are TRBV11-2 and TRBJ2-6; perhaps TRBD2 as D (6 bases). Deletions cut 1 base from V and 2 bases from J, with 6 bases between. CDR3 size: 15 residues. Germline CDR1 reads SGHAT; CDR2 reads FQNNGV. CDR3 sequence: CASSLGGAGANVLTF. CDR3 sequence (DNA): TGTGCCAGCAGCTTAGGGGGGGCTGGGGCCAACGTCCTGACTTTC.

CDR3 amino acids: CASSLQDTAEQYF. The CDR3 coding sequence is TGTGCCAGCAGCCTTCAGGATACGGCCGAGCAGTACTTC. The rearrangement uses TRBV11-3 and TRBJ2-7; D is unresolved. Per the germline V gene, CDR1 is SGHNT and CDR2 is YENEEA. The CDR3 runs to 13 residues. Trimming left V 5 bases short and J 6 bases short, with 14 bases between. The full variable domain, with the rest looked up from reference TRBV11-3 and TRBJ2-7, is EAGVVQSPRYKIIEKKQPVAFWCNPISGHNTLYWYLQNLGQGPELLIRYENEEAVDDSQLPKDRFSAERLKGVDSTLKIQPAELGDSAVYLCASSLQDTAEQYFGPGTRLTVT.

V gene TRBV9 combines with J gene TRBJ2-3, with 8 nucleotides matching TRBD2. Per the germline V gene, CDR1 is SGDLS and CDR2 is YYNGEE. The CDR3 is made up of 14 amino acids. V lost 3 bases and J lost 6; bases outside the gene matches: 6. CDR3 sequence: CASSATSGRDTQYF. For the CDR3, the DNA is TGTGCCAGCAGCGCAACTAGCGGACGGGATACGCAGTATTTT.

The rearrangement joins TRBV18 to TRBJ2-5, with 10 bases matching TRBD1. The CDR3 consists of 15 residues. Losses at the gene ends were 3 bases for V and 2 bases for J; bases not matched to a gene: 3. Germline V gene data show CDR1 as KGHSH and CDR2 as LQKENI. CDR3 protein: CASSPTGGGQETQYF. As DNA, the CDR3 is TGTGCCAGCTCACCGACAGGGGGCGGACAAGAGACCCAGTACTTC.

This clone was seen just once. The CDR3: CASSLAPTDEAFF. The DNA for the CDR3 is TGTGCCAGCAGCTTAGCCCCAACAGATGAAGCTTTCTTT. The chain links TRBV11-2 to TRBJ1-1, with no clear D. CDR1 SGHAT and CDR2 FQNNGV come from the germline V gene. V was cut by 1 base and J by 7 bases, with 10 bases left in between. CDR3 length: 13 residues.

The J gene is TRBJ1-2, the V gene TRBV6-6; the match to TRBD1 covers 10 bases. CDR1 is MNHNY, CDR2 SVGAGI, per germline (reference sequence). Trimming at V came to 6 bases and at J to 7 bases, leaving 8 bases not matched to a gene. This CDR3 comprises 14 residues. The CDR3 DNA reads TGTGCCAGCAGCCCTACCGGGACAGGGGTTGGCTACACCTTC. It codes for CASSPTGTGVGYTF.

The V and J genes are TRBV19 and TRBJ2-1; 13 bases are a match to TRBD2. This CDR3 contains 19 residues. V shed 6 bases and J 0 bases; nucleotides not matched to a gene: 11. Germline CDR1 is LNHDA and CDR2 is SQIVND (reference sequence). The CDR3 bases are TGTGCCAGTAGGACGACTAGCGGGAGGAAGGGGAGCTCCTACAATGAGCAGTTCTTC. It specifies CASRTTSGRKGSSYNEQFF. The variable domain in full, with the rest retrieved from reference TRBV19 and TRBJ2-1, is DGGITQSPKYLFRKEGQNVTLSCEQNLNHDAMYWYRQDPGQGLRLIYYSQIVNDFQKGDIAEGYSVSREKKESFPLTVTSAQKNPTAFYLCASRTTSGRKGSSYNEQFFGPGTRLTVL.

This sequence joins TRBV19 and TRBJ2-2; TRBD2 agrees at 10 bases. After removal of 9 bases from V and 4 bases from J, the junction contained 14 bases not matched to a gene. The CDR3 totals 17 residues. Germline V gives CDR1 LNHDA, CDR2 SQIVND (reference sequence). The CDR3 loop reads CASTSGASGSSTGELFF. CDR3 bases: TGTGCCAGCACCTCCGGGGCTAGCGGGAGCAGCACCGGGGAGCTGTTTTTT. Based on the CDR3 plus reference TRBV19 and TRBJ2-2, the full variable domain is DGGITQSPKYLFRKEGQNVTLSCEQNLNHDAMYWYRQDPGQGLRLIYYSQIVNDFQKGDIAEGYSVSREKKESFPLTVTSAQKNPTAFYLCASTSGASGSSTGELFFGEGSRLTVL.

The DNA for the CDR3 is TGTGCCAGCAGTTTTCAGGGGGCGCCCAACTATGGCTACACCTTC. Its translation: CASSFQGAPNYGYTF. The chain joins TRBV7-9 to TRBJ1-2; 8 nucleotides align to TRBD1. V was pared by 6 bases and J by 2 bases, with 8 bases of the junction left unmatched. Germline values: CDR1 SEHNR, CDR2 FQNEAQ (reference sequence). The CDR3 extends over 15 amino acids.

In DNA form, the CDR3 reads TGTGCCAGCCGCACGGGGAGACTAGCGGGAGTTGGGGACTCCTACGAGCAGTACTTC. It codes for CASRTGRLAGVGDSYEQYF. The chain has TRBV2 and TRBJ2-7, with 12 positions matching TRBD2. V lost 8 bases to trimming and J lost 0 bases; unmatched junction nucleotides: 17. From germline, CDR1 is SNHLY and CDR2 FYNNEI. CDR3 length equals 19 residues.